This TCR beta chain was sequenced during a study of graft-versus-host responses after intestinal transplantation. Study background: Anti-thymocyte globulin served as induction for all recipients, who then took tacrolimus and steroids for about three years.

Remarks on this clone: The antigen is not known.

Produced via immunoSEQ multiplex PCR; TCRdb's table is partial and in-frame only. The table shows about 90,000 clones, with under 95% occurring only once. The CDR3 runs to 15 residues. Germline V lookup: CDR1 LNHDA, CDR2 SQIVND (reference sequence). Trimming cost V 5 bases and J 7 bases, with 15 bases left between them. The V gene is TRBV19, the J gene TRBJ1-6; a possible D gene is TRBD1 (6 bases). The receptor comes from a human donor who was the organ donor for an intestinal transplant. Sequencing used unstimulated CD4+ T cells sorted from spleen or lymph node cells, obtained before transplant. The CDR3 protein is CASSRGDTVNSPLHF. CDR3 coding DNA: TGTGCCAGTAGTCGGGGGGACACCGTAAATTCACCCCTCCACTTT.